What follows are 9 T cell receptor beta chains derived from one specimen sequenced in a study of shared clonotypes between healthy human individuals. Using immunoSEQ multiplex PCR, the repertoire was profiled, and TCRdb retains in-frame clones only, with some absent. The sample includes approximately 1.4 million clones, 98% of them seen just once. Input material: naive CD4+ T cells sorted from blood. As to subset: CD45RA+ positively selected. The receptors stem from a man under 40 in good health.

CDR3 region: CASIYGASQETQYF. CDR3 coding DNA: TGTGCCAGCATCTACGGGGCCTCCCAAGAGACCCAGTACTTC. The chain couples TRBV7-8 to TRBJ2-5; D may correspond to TRBD1 or TRBD2 (5 bases each). V lost 7 bases, J lost 1 base, and 13 bases lay in between. CDR3 size: 14 residues. Germline V gene sequence: CDR1 SGHVS, CDR2 FQNEAQ.

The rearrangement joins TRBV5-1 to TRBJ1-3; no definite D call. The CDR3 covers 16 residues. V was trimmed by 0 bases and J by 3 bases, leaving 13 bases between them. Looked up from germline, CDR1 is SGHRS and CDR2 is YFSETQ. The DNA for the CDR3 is TGCGCCAGCAGCTTGGCCAGCGGAGCGGGTGGAAACACCATATATTTT. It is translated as CASSLASGAGGNTIYF.

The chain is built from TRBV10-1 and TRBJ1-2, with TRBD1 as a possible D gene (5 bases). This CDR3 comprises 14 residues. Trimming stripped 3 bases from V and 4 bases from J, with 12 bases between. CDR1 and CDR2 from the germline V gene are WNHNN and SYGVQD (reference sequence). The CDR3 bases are TGCGCCAGCAGTGACGGCAGGGAGGCCTATGGCTACACCTTC. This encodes CASSDGREAYGYTF.

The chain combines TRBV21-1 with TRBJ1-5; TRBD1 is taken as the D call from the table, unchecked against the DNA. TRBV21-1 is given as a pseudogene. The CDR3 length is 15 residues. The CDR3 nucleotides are TGTGCCAGCAGCCCCCAGGGTACGGTCTATCAGCCCCAGCATTTT. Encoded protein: CASSPQGTVYQPQHF.

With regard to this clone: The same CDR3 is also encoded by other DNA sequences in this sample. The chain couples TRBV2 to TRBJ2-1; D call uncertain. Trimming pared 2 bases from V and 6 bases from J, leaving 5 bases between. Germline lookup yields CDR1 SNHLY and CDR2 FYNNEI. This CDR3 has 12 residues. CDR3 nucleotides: TGTGCCAGCAGTGAAAGAGGCAATGAGCAGTTCTTC. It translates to CASSERGNEQFF.

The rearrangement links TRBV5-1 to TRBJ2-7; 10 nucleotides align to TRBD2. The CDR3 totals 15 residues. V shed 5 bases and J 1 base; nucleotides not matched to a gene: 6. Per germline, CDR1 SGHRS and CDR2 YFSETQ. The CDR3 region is CASSKSSGRSYEQYF. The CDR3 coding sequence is TGCGCCAGCAGTAAGAGTAGCGGGAGGTCCTACGAGCAGTACTTC.

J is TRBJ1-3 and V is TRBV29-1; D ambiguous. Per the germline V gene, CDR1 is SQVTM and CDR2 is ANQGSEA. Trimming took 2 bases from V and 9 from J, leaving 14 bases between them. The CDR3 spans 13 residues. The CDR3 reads CSVELPGSFTIYF. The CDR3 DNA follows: TGCAGCGTTGAATTACCGGGCTCCTTCACCATATATTTT. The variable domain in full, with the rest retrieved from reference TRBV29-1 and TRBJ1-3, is SAVISQKPSRDICQRGTSLTIQCQVDSQVTMMFWYRQQPGQSLTLIATANQGSEATYESGFVIDKFPISRPNLTFSTLTVSNMSPEDSSIYLCSVELPGSFTIYFGEGSWLTVV.

The CDR3 region is CASSETGGLAGGETQYF. The CDR3 region has the DNA TGCGCCAGCAGTGAGACTGGAGGACTAGCGGGCGGAGAGACCCAGTACTTC. This chain joins TRBV10-1 and TRBJ2-5, with TRBD2 matching over 11 bases. The germline V gene has CDR1 WNHNN and CDR2 SYGVQD (reference sequence). V lost 2 bases, J lost 4 bases, and 9 bases stayed unmatched. The length of the CDR3 is 17 residues.

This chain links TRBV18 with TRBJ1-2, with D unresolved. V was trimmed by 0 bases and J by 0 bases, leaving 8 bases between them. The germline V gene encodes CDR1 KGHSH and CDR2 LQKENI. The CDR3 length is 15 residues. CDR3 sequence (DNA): TGTGCCAGCTCACCACCAGACCTAGCTAACTATGGCTACACCTTC. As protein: CASSPPDLANYGYTF. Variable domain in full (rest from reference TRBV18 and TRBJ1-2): NAGVMQNPRHLVRRRGQEARLRCSPMKGHSHVYWYRQLPEEGLKFMVYLQKENIIDESGMPKERFSAEFPKEGPSILRIQQVVRGDSAAYFCASSPPDLANYGYTFGSGTRLTVV.